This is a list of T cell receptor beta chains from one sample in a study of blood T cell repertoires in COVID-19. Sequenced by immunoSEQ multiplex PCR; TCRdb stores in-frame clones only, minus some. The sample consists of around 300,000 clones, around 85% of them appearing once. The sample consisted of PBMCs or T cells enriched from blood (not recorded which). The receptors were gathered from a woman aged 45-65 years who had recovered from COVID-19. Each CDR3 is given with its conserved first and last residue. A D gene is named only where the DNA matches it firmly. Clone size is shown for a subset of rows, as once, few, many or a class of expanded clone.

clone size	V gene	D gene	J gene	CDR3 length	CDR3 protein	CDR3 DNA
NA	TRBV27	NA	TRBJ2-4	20	CASSLYGEVGGSVAKNIQYF	TGTGCCAGCAGTTTATACGGAGAAGTCGGGGGATCGGTAGCCAAAAACATTCAGTACTTC
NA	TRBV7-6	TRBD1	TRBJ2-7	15	CASSLLRTGEDEQYF	TGTGCCAGCAGCTTATTGCGGACAGGGGAAGACGAGCAGTACTTC
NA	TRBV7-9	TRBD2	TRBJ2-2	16	CASSLYASGSTGELFF	TGTGCCAGCAGCTTATATGCTAGCGGGAGCACCGGGGAGCTGTTTTTT
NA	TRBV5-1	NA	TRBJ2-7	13	CASSTGQPYEQYF	TGCGCCAGCAGCACCGGACAGCCCTACGAGCAGTACTTC
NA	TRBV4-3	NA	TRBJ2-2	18	CASSQAVRLAPYTGELFF	TGCGCCAGCAGCCAAGCTGTTCGGCTAGCTCCTTACACCGGGGAGCTGTTTTTT
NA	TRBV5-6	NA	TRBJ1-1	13	CASSLVWGPEAFF	TGTGCCAGCAGCTTGGTGTGGGGGCCTGAAGCTTTCTTT
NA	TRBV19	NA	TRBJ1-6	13	CASQEGFNSPLHF	TGTGCCAGCCAGGAGGGCTTTAATTCACCCCTCCACTTT
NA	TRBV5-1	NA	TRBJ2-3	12	CASSLLSDTQYF	TGCGCCAGCAGCTTGCTTTCAGATACGCAGTATTTT
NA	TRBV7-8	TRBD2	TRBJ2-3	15	CASSLWRGGADTQYF	TGTGCCAGCAGCTTATGGCGGGGGGGAGCAGATACGCAGTATTTT
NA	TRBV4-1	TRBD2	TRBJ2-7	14	CASSSGLGRYEQYF	TGCGCCAGCAGCTCGGGACTAGGACGCTACGAGCAGTACTTC
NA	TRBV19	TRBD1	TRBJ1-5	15	CASSRWDRGTQPQHF	TGTGCCAGTAGTAGATGGGACAGGGGGACTCAGCCCCAGCATTTT
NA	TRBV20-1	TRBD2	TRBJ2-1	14	CSASRAGLGGEQFF	TGCAGTGCTAGTCGAGCGGGATTGGGTGGTGAGCAGTTCTTC
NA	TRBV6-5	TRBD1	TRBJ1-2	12	CASSGTGNGYTF	TGTGCCAGCAGCGGGACAGGGAATGGCTACACCTTC
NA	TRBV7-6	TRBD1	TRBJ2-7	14	CASSSGTAPYEQYF	TGTGCCAGCAGCTCCGGGACAGCCCCTTACGAGCAGTACTTC
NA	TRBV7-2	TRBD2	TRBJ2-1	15	CASSLRLAGADEQFF	TGTGCCAGCAGCTTGAGGTTAGCGGGAGCTGATGAGCAGTTCTTC
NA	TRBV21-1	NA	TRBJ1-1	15	CASSKFLDRNTEAFF	TGTGCCAGCAGCAAATTTCTGGACAGGAACACTGAAGCTTTCTTT
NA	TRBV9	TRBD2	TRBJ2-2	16	CASRRELAGGTGELFF	TGTGCCAGCAGAAGAGAGCTAGCGGGGGGCACCGGGGAGCTGTTTTTT
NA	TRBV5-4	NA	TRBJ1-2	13	CASSRHTNYGYTF	TGTGCCAGCAGCCGACATACTAACTATGGCTACACCTTC
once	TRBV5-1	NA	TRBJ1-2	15	CASSLESPGDYGYTF	TGCGCCAGCAGCCTGGAGTCCCCCGGGGACTATGGCTACACCTTC
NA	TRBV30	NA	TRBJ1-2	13	CAWTLRAGNGYTF	TGTGCCTGGACCCTGAGGGCCGGTAATGGCTACACCTTC
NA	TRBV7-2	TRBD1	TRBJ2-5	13	CASSNQPRGRGYF	TGTGCCAGCAGCAACCAACCCAGGGGGCGCGGGTACTTC
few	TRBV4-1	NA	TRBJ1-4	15	CASSRGDATNEKLFF	TGCGCCAGCAGCCGGGGAGATGCAACTAATGAAAAACTGTTTTTT
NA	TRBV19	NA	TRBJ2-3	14	CASSIGENADTQYF	TGTGCCAGTAGTATAGGCGAAAACGCAGATACGCAGTATTTT
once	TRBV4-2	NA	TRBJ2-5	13	CASSQPGRETQYF	TGTGCCAGCAGCCAACCAGGAAGGGAGACCCAGTACTTC
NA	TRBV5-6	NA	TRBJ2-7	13	CASSFSRGREQYF	TGTGCCAGCAGTTTCAGCCGCGGGCGGGAGCAGTACTTC
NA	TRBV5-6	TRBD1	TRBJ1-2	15	CASSPGTGGVPGYTF	TGTGCCAGCAGCCCCGGGACAGGGGGGGTTCCTGGCTACACCTTC
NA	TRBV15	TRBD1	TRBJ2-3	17	CATSRDRRQGIIDTQYF	TGTGCCACCAGCAGAGATAGGCGACAGGGTATCATAGATACGCAGTATTTT
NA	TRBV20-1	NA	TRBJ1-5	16	CSASSTGVISNQPQHF	TGCAGTGCTAGTTCAACGGGGGTAATAAGCAATCAGCCCCAGCATTTT
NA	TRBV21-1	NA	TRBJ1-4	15	CASSKAWTDNEKLFF	TGTGCCAGCAGCAAAGCTTGGACAGATAATGAAAAACTGTTTTTT
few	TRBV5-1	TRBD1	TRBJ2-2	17	CASSLVNTGENTGELFF	TGCGCCAGCAGCTTGGTGAATACAGGGGAGAACACCGGGGAGCTGTTTTTT
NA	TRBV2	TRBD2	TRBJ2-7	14	CASRTSGGPYEQYF	TGTGCCAGCAGGACTAGCGGGGGACCCTACGAGCAGTACTTC
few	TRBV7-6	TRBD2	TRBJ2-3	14	CASSQRTSGKAQYF	TGTGCCAGCAGCCAGAGGACTAGCGGGAAAGCGCAGTATTTT
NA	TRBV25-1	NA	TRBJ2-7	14	CASSGRDITYEQYF	TGTGCCAGCAGTGGCCGGGACATTACCTACGAGCAGTACTTC
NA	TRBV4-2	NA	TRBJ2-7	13	CASGDGRGYEQYF	TGTGCCAGCGGTGACGGGAGAGGATACGAGCAGTACTTC
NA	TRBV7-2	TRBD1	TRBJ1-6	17	CASSATPQGALNSPLHF	TGTGCCAGCAGCGCCACACCACAGGGGGCTCTGAATTCACCCCTCCACTTT
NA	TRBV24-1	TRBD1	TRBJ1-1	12	CATSDWTGEAFF	TGTGCCACCAGTGATTGGACAGGGGAAGCTTTCTTT
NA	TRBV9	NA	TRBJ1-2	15	CASSVEIRAQDGYTF	TGTGCCAGCAGCGTAGAGATCAGGGCTCAGGATGGCTACACCTTC
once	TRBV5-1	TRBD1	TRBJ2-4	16	CASSQGQGEAKNIQYF	TGCGCCAGCAGTCAAGGACAGGGGGAGGCCAAAAACATTCAGTACTTC
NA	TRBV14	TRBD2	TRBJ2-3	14	CASRTSGIYGTQYF	TGTGCCAGCAGGACTAGCGGGATTTATGGGACGCAGTATTTT
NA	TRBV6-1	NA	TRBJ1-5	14	CASSEEDGGRPQHF	TGTGCCAGCAGTGAGGAGGACGGCGGGAGGCCCCAGCATTTT
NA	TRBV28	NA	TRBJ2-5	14	CASSFQGPKETQYF	TGTGCCAGCAGTTTTCAGGGGCCTAAAGAGACCCAGTACTTC
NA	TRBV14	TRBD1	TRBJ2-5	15	CASSPQDYRGETQYF	TGTGCCAGCAGCCCTCAAGATTACAGGGGAGAGACCCAGTACTTC
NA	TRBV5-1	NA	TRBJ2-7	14	CASSLAGYPYEQYF	TGCGCCAGCAGCTTGGCCGGTTACCCCTACGAGCAGTACTTC
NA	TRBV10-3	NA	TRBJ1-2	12	CAIRKRDGGYTF	TGTGCCATCAGGAAGCGGGACGGTGGCTACACCTTC
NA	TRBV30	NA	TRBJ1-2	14	CAWSAQGNFYGYTF	TGTGCCTGGAGTGCACAGGGAAACTTCTATGGCTACACCTTC
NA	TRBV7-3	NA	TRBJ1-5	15	CASSLGPVGSQPQHF	TGTGCCAGCAGCTTAGGGCCAGTCGGTAGTCAGCCCCAGCATTTT
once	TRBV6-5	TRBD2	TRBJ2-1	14	CASRGAGSYNEQFF	TGTGCCAGCAGGGGAGCGGGATCTTACAATGAGCAGTTCTTC
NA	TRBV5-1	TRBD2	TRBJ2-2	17	CASSYFLAGANTGELFF	TGCGCCAGCAGCTATTTTCTAGCGGGGGCGAACACCGGGGAGCTGTTTTTT
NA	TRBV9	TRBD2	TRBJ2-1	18	CASSVEWSGGLNYNEQFF	TGTGCCAGCAGCGTAGAATGGTCGGGAGGTCTGAACTACAATGAGCAGTTCTTC
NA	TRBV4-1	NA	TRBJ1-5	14	CASSQERGGQPQHF	TGCGCCAGCAGCCAAGAGCGGGGCGGTCAGCCCCAGCATTTT
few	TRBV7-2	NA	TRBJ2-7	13	CASSLYRLYEQYF	TGTGCCAGCAGCTTATACAGGTTATACGAGCAGTACTTC
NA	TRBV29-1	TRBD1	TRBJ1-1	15	CSVARTGEYQDEAFF	TGCAGCGTTGCCAGGACAGGGGAGTATCAGGATGAAGCTTTCTTT
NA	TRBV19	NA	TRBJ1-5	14	CASSRGGTNQPQHF	TGTGCCAGTAGCCGGGGGGGGACGAATCAGCCCCAGCATTTT
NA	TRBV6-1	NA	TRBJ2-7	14	CASSYERTGYEQYF	TGTGCCAGCAGTTATGAACGGACTGGCTACGAGCAGTACTTC